The 22 T cell receptor beta chains below come from one sample, sequenced in a study of control samples from healthy donors and cancer patients. TCRdb keeps only in-frame clones here, not all; method: immunoSEQ multiplex PCR. This table has some 110,000 clones, about four fifths appearing once. Material: blood. These receptors were collected from a woman between 50 and 59 years old in good health.

Turning to this clone: Different DNA sequences within this sample yield the same CDR3. The chain links TRBV19 to TRBJ1-1; possible D gene TRBD1, 6 bases. The ends were cut back, 6 bases at V and 5 bases at J, with 16 bases in the middle. The CDR3 extends over 14 amino acids. CDR1 and CDR2 from the germline V gene are LNHDA and SQIVND (reference sequence). CDR3 sequence (DNA): TGTGCCAGTAGCTTAGGGAGGGGGAGGACTGAAGCTTTCTTT. It yields the protein CASSLGRGRTEAFF.

The chain has TRBV4-2 and TRBJ2-1; D not resolved. V gave up 0 bases and J gave up 0 bases, with 6 bases separating them. Germline CDR1 is LGHNA and CDR2 is YNFKEQ. The CDR3 sequence is 15 residues long. The CDR3 spells CASSQDPSSYNEQFF. CDR3 sequence (DNA): TGTGCCAGCAGCCAAGATCCGAGCTCCTACAATGAGCAGTTCTTC.

The chain links TRBV9 to TRBJ2-7; 7 bases agree with TRBD2. The CDR3 covers 14 residues. With V trimmed by 4 bases and J by 4 bases, 8 bases remained unmatched. Germline CDR1 is SGDLS and CDR2 is YYNGEE. The CDR3 here is CASSPSGNLYEQYF. In DNA, the CDR3 is TGTGCCAGCAGCCCAAGCGGGAATCTGTACGAGCAGTACTTC.

The rearrangement links TRBV28 to TRBJ2-6; D is unresolved. The CDR3 extends over 14 amino acids. With 6 bases removed from V and 0 bases from J, the gap between germline ends came to 6 bases. Germline V gene data show CDR1 as MDHEN and CDR2 as SYDVKM. CDR3 bases: TGTGCCAGCAGCGTATTCTCTGGGGCCAACGTCCTGACTTTC. Translating gives CASSVFSGANVLTF.

The chain couples TRBV5-1 to TRBJ2-5; TRBD1 aligns across 8 bases. With V trimmed by 4 bases and J by 5 bases, 10 bases remained unmatched. Germline V lookup: CDR1 SGHRS, CDR2 YFSETQ. CDR3 length: 15 amino acids. The DNA for the CDR3 is TGCGCCAGCAGCCACGGACAGGGTGGGAGTGAGACCCAGTACTTC. Residues: CASSHGQGGSETQYF.

This clone has just one count. The chain links TRBV4-1 to TRBJ2-2, with a weak D call TRBD2 (6 bases). V dropped 0 bases and J dropped 5 bases, with 16 bases sitting between them. Germline V lookup: CDR1 MGHRA, CDR2 YSYEKL. This CDR3 is 17 amino acids long. CDR3 residues: CASSQDRQWGDTGELFF. In nucleotides, the CDR3 is TGCGCCAGCAGCCAAGATCGGCAGTGGGGGGATACCGGGGAGCTGTTTTTT.

In its sample, this clone was seen a few times. The V gene is TRBV7-2, the J gene TRBJ2-7; 7 bases map to TRBD2. The CDR3 runs to 15 residues. CDR1 and CDR2 from the germline V gene are SGHTA and FQGNSA. J lost 2 bases, V lost 3 bases, and 7 bases had no gene match. The CDR3 reads CASSFGSRGTYEQYF. CDR3 DNA: TGTGCCAGCAGCTTCGGGTCGCGGGGGACCTACGAGCAGTACTTC.

This chain uses TRBV27 with TRBJ2-1, with TRBD2 matching 7 bases. Germline assignment: CDR1 MNHEY and CDR2 SMNVEV (reference sequence). The CDR3 loop spans 15 amino acids. With V trimmed by 7 bases and J by 8 bases, 14 bases remained unmatched. The CDR3 DNA follows: TGTGCCAGCAACAAACCCGGGAGGTTGGTCGATGAGCAGTTCTTC. Translation gives CASNKPGRLVDEQFF.

The rearrangement links TRBV3-1 (or the pseudogene TRBV3-2) to TRBJ1-5; maybe TRBD1 (5 bases). The length of the CDR3 is 16 residues. V was pared by 1 base and J by 1 base, with 11 bases between. The germline V gene has CDR1 LGHDT and CDR2 YNNKEL (reference sequence). The CDR3 sequence is CASSQGSGRSNQPQHF. In DNA form, the CDR3 reads TGTGCCAGCAGCCAAGGGTCGGGACGGAGCAATCAGCCCCAGCATTTT.

The V gene is TRBV11-1, the J gene TRBJ2-7; D might be TRBD1 or TRBD2, each matching 5 bases. CDR3 length: 13 residues. The germline V gene has CDR1 SGHAT and CDR2 FQDESV (reference sequence). With 11 bases removed from V and 4 bases from J, the gap between germline ends came to 18 bases. CDR3 sequence reads: CAGSRGRDYEQYF. DNA for the CDR3: TGTGCCGGATCGAGGGGTCGGGATTACGAGCAGTACTTC.

V gene TRBV7-9 combines with J gene TRBJ1-2, with a weak D call TRBD1 (5 bases). CDR1 SEHNR and CDR2 FQNEAQ come from the germline V gene (reference sequence). V was trimmed by 1 base and J by 4 bases, leaving 10 bases between them. There are 14 residues in the CDR3. The CDR3 DNA follows: TGTGCCAGCAGCTTAGAGACAGAATTCTATGGCTACACCTTC. Translating it yields CASSLETEFYGYTF.

V gene TRBV18 combines with J gene TRBJ1-2; D unresolved. This CDR3 comprises 12 residues. Trimming pared 0 bases from V and 5 bases from J, leaving 4 bases between. Germline lookup yields CDR1 KGHSH and CDR2 LQKENI. The CDR3 nucleotides read TGTGCCAGCTCACCACCCGATTATGGCTACACCTTC. Translated: CASSPPDYGYTF.

The chain carries TRBV4-3 and TRBJ2-3; 8 bases align to TRBD2. Germline CDR1 and CDR2: LGHNA and YSLEER. After removal of 0 bases from V and 6 bases from J, the junction contained 2 bases not matched to a gene. This CDR3 comprises 14 residues. In nucleotides, the CDR3 is TGCGCCAGCAGCCAAGATTCGGGGGGGGATACGCAGTATTTT. Amino acids: CASSQDSGGDTQYF.

This rearrangement joins TRBV5-1 to TRBJ2-1; D gene ambiguous. This CDR3 comprises 15 residues. Germline V gene lookup returns CDR1 SGHRS and CDR2 YFSETQ. The V end lost 4 bases, the J end lost 5 bases, and 16 bases lay between the germline ends. The CDR3 sequence is CASSRTSRFNNEQFF. CDR3 nucleotide sequence: TGCGCCAGCAGCCGGACGTCTAGGTTCAACAATGAGCAGTTCTTC.

This chain connects TRBV4-1 to TRBJ2-6; the D is unclear. The CDR3 covers 15 residues. Germline CDR1 reads MGHRA; CDR2 reads YSYEKL. The V gene lost 4 bases and the J gene lost 3 bases, with 10 bases spanning the gap. CDR3 sequence reads: CASSRGLSGANVLTF. The CDR3 DNA follows: TGCGCCAGCAGCCGGGGTTTAAGTGGGGCCAACGTCCTGACTTTC.

The CDR3 coding sequence is TGTGCCAGCAGTTTCCACGACAGAGGGGAGCAGTACTTC. Amino acids: CASSFHDRGEQYF. The chain recombines TRBV27 with TRBJ2-7; D is perhaps TRBD1 or TRBD2 (5 bases each). This CDR3 region has 13 residues. The V end lost 3 bases, the J end lost 7 bases, and 13 bases lay between the germline ends. Germline CDR1 MNHEY, CDR2 SMNVEV (reference sequence).

The genes are TRBV5-1 and TRBJ2-7; D is ambiguous. The CDR3 sequence is 16 residues long. Trimming stripped 3 bases from V and 0 bases from J, with 16 bases between. Germline V gene sequence: CDR1 SGHRS, CDR2 YFSETQ. CDR3 in amino acids: CASSSQRRMSSYEQYF. The DNA of the CDR3 is TGCGCCAGCAGCTCGCAGAGACGAATGAGCTCCTACGAGCAGTACTTC.

The CDR3 DNA sequence: TGTGCCAGCAGTTATAGTAGACCACCCCTCCACTTT. Translated: CASSYSRPPLHF. The rearrangement uses TRBV6-2 or TRBV6-3 and TRBJ1-6; D uncertain. CDR1 and CDR2 from the germline V gene are MNHEY and SVGEGT. V lost 3 bases and J 11 bases, leaving 8 bases between the germline ends. This CDR3 contains 12 residues.

The J gene is TRBJ2-7, the V gene TRBV5-1; 7 bases map to TRBD1. Germline CDR1 and CDR2: SGHRS and YFSETQ. Unmatched junction bases numbered 5, after V lost 0 bases and J lost 2 bases. The CDR3 is 15 amino acids. CDR3 region: CASSLGTGHTYEQYF. The DNA for the CDR3 is TGCGCCAGCAGCTTGGGGACAGGACATACCTACGAGCAGTACTTC.

This clone occurred once. V is TRBV28 and J is TRBJ2-3; 9 bases align to TRBD2. This CDR3 comprises 14 residues. V trimming: 8 bases; J trimming: 3 bases; junction bases outside the gene matches: 6. Germline V gives CDR1 MDHEN, CDR2 SYDVKM. The CDR3, as DNA: TGTGCCAGCGGAAGCGGGGGGCCGACAGATACGCAGTATTTT. It translates to CASGSGGPTDTQYF.

The chain carries TRBV11-3 and TRBJ2-3; possibly TRBD2 for D (5 bases). This CDR3 is built from 14 residues. Trimming took 0 bases from V and 4 from J, leaving 8 bases between them. Per the germline V gene, CDR1 is SGHNT and CDR2 is YENEEA. For the CDR3, the DNA is TGTGCCAGCAGCTTAGATCAACTAGCAGATACGCAGTATTTT. It translates to CASSLDQLADTQYF.

This rearrangement joins TRBV5-1 to TRBJ2-3; D remains ambiguous. CDR1 is SGHRS and CDR2 is YFSETQ in the germline V gene. V lost 0 bases and J lost 4, with 12 bases in between. CDR3 length equals 15 residues. The CDR3 here is CASSLDSSDADTQYF. CDR3 DNA sequence: TGCGCCAGCAGCTTGGATAGCTCTGACGCAGATACGCAGTATTTT.